The 6 T cell receptor beta chains given below trace back to one sample, sequenced in a study of T cell changes during pregnancy in multiple sclerosis (dated by TCRdb to between 2018 and 2021). Library creation used the immunoSEQ multiplex PCR assay. Imported from immuneACCESS, the table was reduced by TCRdb to in-frame sequences with V and J called. These copies leave out some clones; in studies compared against another copy, an unresolved V gene accounts for under half, and the cause of the remainder is not known. The sample table records about 72,000 clones; about 93% of these occur just once. The ten most abundant clones make up 1.5% to 2% of the sample. Material: peripheral blood, obtained in the first trimester of pregnancy. These receptors were collected from a female donor in good health, enrolled as a control in a pregnancy study.

This chain connects TRBV20-1 to TRBJ2-1; tentative D call: TRBD2 (6 bases). Germline values: CDR1 DFQATT, CDR2 SNEGSKA (reference sequence). V was cut by 5 bases and J by 12 bases, with 14 bases left in between. This CDR3 spans 11 amino acids. The CDR3 reads CSAGGISWQFF. In nucleotides, the CDR3 is TGCAGTGCTGGCGGGATATCATGGCAGTTCTTC.

The chain has TRBV2 and TRBJ2-1, with D uncertain. Germline CDR1 is SNHLY and CDR2 is FYNNEI. This CDR3 is built from 12 residues. V dropped 5 bases and J dropped 8 bases, with 10 bases sitting between them. The CDR3 spells CASSPTGDEQFF. CDR3 coding DNA: TGTGCCAGCAGTCCAACCGGAGATGAGCAGTTCTTC.

This clone was recorded once. J is TRBJ2-2 and V is TRBV5-8; perhaps TRBD1 as D (5 bases). There are 13 residues in the CDR3. In germline, CDR1 is SGHTS, CDR2 YDEGEE. V shed 3 bases and J shed 6 bases, with 9 bases lying between them. The CDR3 DNA reads TGTGCCAGCAGCTCTAGGGGTTCCGGGGAGCTGTTTTTT. This encodes CASSSRGSGELFF. Full variable domain (missing parts from reference TRBV5-8 and TRBJ2-2): EAGVTQSPTHLIKTRGQQATLRCSPISGHTSVYWYQQALGLGLQFLLWYDEGEERNRGNFPPRFSGRQFPNYSSELNVNALELEDSALYLCASSSRGSGELFFGEGSRLTVL.

This chain uses TRBV27 with TRBJ2-4; possible D gene TRBD1, 6 bases. The V gene lost 6 bases and the J gene lost 0 bases, with 15 bases spanning the gap. This CDR3 is built from 16 residues. Germline CDR1 MNHEY, CDR2 SMNVEV (reference sequence). The CDR3 DNA sequence: TGTGCCAGCAGGACAGGCTCTCCTTTAGCCAAAAACATTCAGTACTTC. Translated, it gives CASRTGSPLAKNIQYF.

The rearrangement links TRBV7-9 to TRBJ2-3; D unclear. This CDR3 has 15 residues. Germline CDR1 and CDR2: SEHNR and FQNEAQ (reference sequence). Trimming shortened V by 3 bases and J by 5 bases, and 15 bases separated the two germline ends. The CDR3 nucleotides are TGTGCCAGCAGCTTCGAACCCCGGGTAGGAGATACGCAGTATTTT. Protein: CASSFEPRVGDTQYF. Full variable domain (remainder filled in from reference TRBV7-9 and TRBJ2-3): DTGVSQNPRHKITKRGQNVTFRCDPISEHNRLYWYRQTLGQGPEFLTYFQNEAQLEKSRLLSDRFSAERPKGSFSTLEIQRTEQGDSAMYLCASSFEPRVGDTQYFGPGTRLTVL.

This rearrangement joins TRBV27 to TRBJ2-7; 9 nucleotides agree with TRBD1. The CDR3 runs 16 residues. Germline CDR1 is MNHEY and CDR2 is SMNVEV (reference sequence). V was pared by 0 bases and J by 2 bases, with 5 bases of the junction left unmatched. The CDR3 region is CASSLSRDRVTYEQYF. The CDR3 region has the DNA TGTGCCAGCAGTTTATCTCGGGACAGGGTTACCTACGAGCAGTACTTC.